This T cell receptor (beta chain) was profiled in a study of blood T cell repertoires in COVID-19. On the study more broadly: Researchers got acute and convalescent COVID-19 samples from the United States, Italy and Spain. T cells, B-cell-depleted T cells, or PBMCs provided the cDNA or gDNA that served as material.

Profiling relied on immunoSEQ multiplex PCR, and the TCRdb table lists in-frame clones only, not all of them. The table includes about 150,000 clones, 88% detected once. Germline V gene data show CDR1 as KGHSH and CDR2 as LQKENI. Trimming at V came to 4 bases and at J to 3 bases, leaving 12 bases not matched to a gene. The CDR3 loop spans 17 amino acids. Sequenced: peripheral blood. V usage is TRBV18 and J usage is TRBJ1-5, with TRBD1 identical over 7 bases. The receptor was derived from a human donor in a cohort sampled during active COVID-19. The CDR3 DNA reads as TGTGCCAGCTCACTTAGGGGAACAGGGGACTTCAATCAGCCCCAGCATTTT. Amino acid sequence: CASSLRGTGDFNQPQHF.